Listed below are T cell receptor beta chains from one sample, sequenced in a study of blood T cells in healthy people across ages. TCRdb itself ran the 5' RACE reads through MiXCR, one entry per CDR3 protein. The top ten clones hold roughly 17% of a sample with just under 900,000 distinct CDR3 sequences, about 30% of them seen once. Material for sequencing was blood. These receptors were collected from an elderly woman in good health. The CDR3 runs from the conserved cysteine through the conserved F or W. A D gene is named only where the DNA matches it firmly. Some rows have no size entry. The others give once, few or many, or a class for an expanded clone.

DNA,CDR3,J,length,D,V,size
TGTGCCAGCAGGGGACGGAGAAATTCACCCCTCCACTTT,CASRGRRNSPLHF,TRBJ1-6,13,-,TRBV2,many
TGTGCCAGCAGACAGGGGTCCAGGGAGACCCAGTACTTC,CASRQGSRETQYF,TRBJ2-5,13,TRBD1,TRBV12-3/TRBV12-4,many
TGTGCCAGCAGCCGAGCGGGGGCAGGCAATCAGCCCCAGCATTTT,CASSRAGAGNQPQHF,TRBJ1-5,15,-,TRBV2,-
TGTGCCTGGAGTGGGAGGTCCTATAATTCACCCCTCCACTTT,CAWSGRSYNSPLHF,TRBJ1-6,14,-,TRBV30,many
TGTGCCAGCAGCTTGGCCGGGGGCAGCGAGCGGTACTTC,CASSLAGGSERYF,TRBJ2-7,13,-,TRBV5-5,-
TGTGCCAGCAGCTTGGGTTCGGCAGTAGTAGCCGGGGAGCTGTTTTTT,CASSLGSAVVAGELFF,TRBJ2-2,16,-,TRBV7-2,few
TGCAGTGCTAGGGGTGGGGGGCTCTATTCACCCCTCCACTTT,CSARGGGLYSPLHF,TRBJ1-6,14,-,TRBV20-1,-
TGTGCCAGCGGAAGATACAGGGGGTCAAACACCGGGGAGCTGTTTTTT,CASGRYRGSNTGELFF,TRBJ2-2,16,TRBD1,TRBV27,-
TGTGCCAGCAGCCAAGATTCCCTCCGGCGGGGATGGGATACGCGGTATTTT,CASSQDSLRRGWDTRYF,TRBJ2-3,17,-,TRBV14,-
TGCGCCAGCAGCTTGAGGATGGATGGGCATAACACTGAAGCTTTCTTT,CASSLRMDGHNTEAFF,TRBJ1-1,16,-,TRBV5-1,many
TGTGCCAGCAGTTCTTTAGACAGGGAAGGCGGCTACACCTTC,CASSSLDREGGYTF,TRBJ1-2,14,TRBD1,TRBV6-2/TRBV6-3,many
TGTGCCAGCAGCCGCGGGACTAGCGGCGCTAGCACAGATACGCAGTATTTT,CASSRGTSGASTDTQYF,TRBJ2-3,17,TRBD2,TRBV6-6,many
TGTGCCAGCAGCCCCCTGGACCGAAGCTCTGGAAACACCATATATTTT,CASSPLDRSSGNTIYF,TRBJ1-3,16,-,TRBV3-1,-
TGTGCCTGGAACCTCATACCGGGAGCGCTGTTTTTT,CAWNLIPGALFF,TRBJ1-4,12,-,TRBV30,many
TGTGCCGCCAGCAGTGAGGGCAGAGCGAATGAAAAACTGTTTTTT,CAASSEGRANEKLFF,TRBJ1-4,15,-,TRBV2,-
TGTGCCAGCAGCTTGGTTGGGGCGGGGGGGGAAGATACGCAGTATTTT,CASSLVGAGGEDTQYF,TRBJ2-3,16,TRBD2,TRBV5-6,many
TGCAGCGTTGAGGTTGGGGGGGAGGAAAAACTGTTTTTT,CSVEVGGEEKLFF,TRBJ1-4,13,-,TRBV29-1,-
TGTGCCAGCAAAAGCGGGGGCACCCATCAAGAGACCCAGTACTTC,CASKSGGTHQETQYF,TRBJ2-5,15,TRBD2,TRBV6-1,-
TGTGCCAGCAGTTGCGTTAGGTCCGGGGAGCTGTTTTTT,CASSCVRSGELFF,TRBJ2-2,13,-,TRBV6-5,few
TGCGCCAGCAGCCAATCGGACAGCACAGATACGCAGTATTTT,CASSQSDSTDTQYF,TRBJ2-3,14,-,TRBV4-3,many
TGTGCCACCAGCCCATTAGGGAGTGAGCAGTTCTTC,CATSPLGSEQFF,TRBJ2-1,12,-,TRBV15,few
TGTGCCAGCAGCAAGGGACAGGCCCGCATCAGGGCGAGCTCCTATAATTCACCCCTCCACTTT,CASSKGQARIRASSYNSPLHF,TRBJ1-6,21,TRBD1,TRBV11-2,many
TGTGCCAGCAGCTTATCCAGGGGAAACGAGCAGTACTTC,CASSLSRGNEQYF,TRBJ2-7,13,-,TRBV7-2,many
TGTGCCAGCAGTTGGGTAGGGGGAGCGAACACCGGGGAGCGGTTTTTT,CASSWVGGANTGERFF,TRBJ2-2,16,-,TRBV6-6,-
TGTGCCAGCAGCTACCCAGGGGGCAGTGCGTTCTTC,CASSYPGGSAFF,TRBJ2-1,12,TRBD1,TRBV7-9,many
TGTGCCAGCAGCCAAGATCTACAGGGGGAGACCCAGTACTTC,CASSQDLQGETQYF,TRBJ2-5,14,TRBD1,TRBV3-1,many
TGCGCCAGCAGCTCCTACTCCGGGACTAGCGGGCGCCAGGGGTTCTTC,CASSSYSGTSGRQGFF,TRBJ2-1,16,TRBD2,TRBV5-1,few
TGTGCCAGCAGTCAGGGACTAGAGCGGGGGATCCAAGGGACCCAGTACTTC,CASSQGLERGIQGTQYF,TRBJ2-5,17,TRBD2,TRBV12-3/TRBV12-4,many
TGTGCCAGCAGTCCCCTGGGTAACTACGAGCAGTACTTC,CASSPLGNYEQYF,TRBJ2-7,13,-,TRBV27,many
TGTGCCAGCAGCGACCGAGACAGGAACACCGGGGAGCTGTTTTTT,CASSDRDRNTGELFF,TRBJ2-2,15,-,TRBV9,few
TGTGCCAGCAGGAACGGGGGGTCCACTGAAGCTTTCTTT,CASRNGGSTEAFF,TRBJ1-1,13,-,TRBV2,-
TGTGCCAGCAGTAACAGGGGAGCAGGGGCCAACGTCCTGACTTTC,CASSNRGAGANVLTF,TRBJ2-6,15,TRBD1,TRBV6-1,-
TGCAGTGCGAGGAGCCAGGCCGATTACGAGCAGTACTTC,CSARSQADYEQYF,TRBJ2-7,13,-,TRBV20-1,-
TGTGCCAGCAGCCTGGTGGTAACAGGGGTCCACAATGAGCAGTACTTC,CASSLVVTGVHNEQYF,TRBJ2-7,16,TRBD1,TRBV5-5,-
TGTGCCAGCAGTCCAGGGGTTCAGCCCCAGCATTTT,CASSPGVQPQHF,TRBJ1-5,12,-,TRBV2,few
TGTGCCAGCAGCTTAGCGGGATCAGGGAAAGAGACCCAGTACTTC,CASSLAGSGKETQYF,TRBJ2-5,15,-,TRBV7-2,-
TGTGCCAGCAGCTCCGGGACCCCCACAATCTACGAGCAGTACTTC,CASSSGTPTIYEQYF,TRBJ2-7,15,-,TRBV7-2,-
TGCGCCAGCAGCTCAGGACTAGCGGGGACCCTATCCAATGAGCAGTTCTTC,CASSSGLAGTLSNEQFF,TRBJ2-1,17,TRBD2,TRBV5-1,-
TGTGCCAGCAGTTTAGAAACTAGCACAGATACGCAGTATTTT,CASSLETSTDTQYF,TRBJ2-3,14,-,TRBV12-3/TRBV12-4,many
TGTGCCAGCAGTTTAGATACAGGGGCCAATGAGCAGTTCTTC,CASSLDTGANEQFF,TRBJ2-1,14,TRBD1,TRBV12-3/TRBV12-4,-
TGTGCCAGCAGCTTAGCTACGGGACAGGGGTTTAATGAGCAGTTCTTC,CASSLATGQGFNEQFF,TRBJ2-1,16,TRBD1,TRBV7-6,many
TGTGCCAGCAGCGTAGCGGGGGGGGAAGAGACCCAGTACTTC,CASSVAGGEETQYF,TRBJ2-5,14,TRBD2,TRBV9,many
TGTGCCAGCATTAGAGGACAGGGTAGGGAGACCCAGTACTTC,CASIRGQGRETQYF,TRBJ2-5,14,TRBD1,TRBV6-1,-